Below are 28 T cell receptor beta chains sequenced from a single sample in a study of cytomegalovirus exposure and HLA in healthy donors. Primers: 60 Vbeta forward and 13 Jbeta reverse. This table comes from immunoSEQ multiplex PCR, and its TCRdb copy is limited to in-frame clones, with some not included. Among approximately 120,000 clones listed, approximately 78% were seen once. The sample taken for sequencing was PBMCs. The receptors originated from a middle-aged man in good health and CMV-seronegative.

The rearrangement links TRBV27 to TRBJ1-5; no clear D gene. The CDR3 contains 13 residues. With 3 bases removed from V and 4 bases from J, the gap between germline ends came to 7 bases. The germline V gene encodes CDR1 MNHEY and CDR2 SMNVEV (reference sequence). CDR3 in amino acids: CASSFGPNQPQHF. The CDR3 bases are TGTGCCAGCAGTTTCGGTCCTAATCAGCCCCAGCATTTT.

V is TRBV6-5 and J is TRBJ2-3, with 7 positions matching TRBD1. This CDR3 spans 15 amino acids. J lost 4 bases, V lost 10 bases, and 14 bases had no gene match. Germline CDR1 reads MNHEY; CDR2 reads SVGAGI. CDR3 DNA: TGTGCCAACCTACAGGGGCATTTAGAACCAGATACGCAGTATTTT. It is translated as CANLQGHLEPDTQYF.

This chain links TRBV29-1 with TRBJ2-3; D unclear. Trimming stripped 3 bases from V and 0 bases from J, with 4 bases between. The CDR3 has 12 residues. Germline V gene data show CDR1 as SQVTM and CDR2 as ANQGSEA. As DNA, the CDR3 is TGCAGCGTTGACGGGAGCACAGATACGCAGTATTTT. Protein product: CSVDGSTDTQYF.

The chain joins TRBV7-6 to TRBJ2-1, with D maybe TRBD1 (6 bases). There are 13 residues in the CDR3. Between the trimmed V and J ends, which lost 4 bases and 6 bases, there was a span of 10 bases. From germline, CDR1 is SGHVS and CDR2 FNYEAQ. CDR3: CASSSGQFNEQFF. In DNA form, the CDR3 reads TGTGCCAGCAGCTCCGGACAGTTCAATGAGCAGTTCTTC.

The chain employs TRBV7-2 and TRBJ1-4; tentative D call: TRBD1 (6 bases). The CDR3 has 12 residues. Germline V gene lookup returns CDR1 SGHTA and CDR2 FQGNSA. CDR3 bases: TGTGCTGGGCGGACAGCCTCTGAAAAACTGTTTTTT. It is translated as CAGRTASEKLFF.

The J gene is TRBJ2-3, the V gene TRBV4-1; the D gene is possibly TRBD2 (5 bases). Trimming pared 0 bases from V and 0 bases from J, leaving 7 bases between. Germline CDR1 reads MGHRA; CDR2 reads YSYEKL. CDR3 length equals 15 residues. The CDR3 coding sequence is TGCGCCAGCAGCCAAGAAGGACTTAGCACAGATACGCAGTATTTT. This sequence encodes CASSQEGLSTDTQYF.

V and J are TRBV6-5 and TRBJ2-2; 7 positions agree with TRBD1. The CDR3 has 14 residues. The V gene end was trimmed by 6 bases and the J gene end by 5 bases; junction bases not matched to a gene: 6. CDR1 and CDR2 from the germline V gene are MNHEY and SVGAGI. CDR3 in amino acids: CASRTGSRTGELFF. The CDR3 DNA reads TGTGCCAGCAGGACAGGGTCTAGAACCGGGGAGCTGTTTTTT.

This clone was seen more than once but under ten times. The V call is TRBV6-1, the J call TRBJ1-4; D gene ambiguous. The CDR3 covers 15 residues. Germline loops: CDR1 MNHNS, CDR2 SASEGT. Trimming left V 2 bases short and J 5 bases short, with 12 bases between. In DNA form, the CDR3 reads TGTGCCAGCAGTGAAATGGACCTAGCGAATGAAAAACTGTTTTTT. Its protein is CASSEMDLANEKLFF.

The V call is TRBV6-5, the J call TRBJ2-2; TRBD1 matches 9 bases. From germline, CDR1 is MNHEY and CDR2 SVGAGI. V shed 6 bases, J shed 5 bases, and the junction held 7 bases outside the gene matches. The length of the CDR3 is 15 residues. The CDR3 sequence is CASRAGQGSTGELFF. Here the CDR3 DNA reads TGTGCCAGCAGGGCGGGACAGGGTTCGACCGGGGAGCTGTTTTTT.

The V call is TRBV5-1, the J call TRBJ1-6; 12 positions agree with TRBD1. The CDR3 spans 18 residues. The junction had 8 bases not matched to a gene; V was cut back by 0 bases and J by 7 bases. Germline-derived CDR1 and CDR2 are SGHRS and YFSETQ. The CDR3 region is CASSLDPGQGARNSPLHF. The CDR3 DNA follows: TGCGCCAGCAGCTTGGATCCGGGACAGGGGGCGAGGAATTCACCCCTCCACTTT.

The chain uses TRBV7-9 and TRBJ2-5, with 10 bases that match TRBD1. This CDR3 has 16 amino acids. V shed 6 bases, J shed 5 bases, and the junction held 12 bases outside the gene matches. CDR1 and CDR2 (germline): SEHNR, FQNEAQ (reference sequence). CDR3 protein: CASSNSTGTGEETQYF. In DNA, the CDR3 is TGTGCCAGCAGTAATTCTACCGGGACAGGGGAGGAGACCCAGTACTTC.

The V call is TRBV2, the J call TRBJ1-2; 8 nucleotides align to TRBD1. Germline CDR1 and CDR2: SNHLY and FYNNEI. Unmatched junction bases numbered 14, after V lost 6 bases and J lost 8 bases. The CDR3 is 15 residues long. CDR3 region: CASSRDFTGGGGYTF. In nucleotides, the CDR3 is TGTGCCAGCAGCCGAGATTTTACAGGGGGAGGGGGCTACACCTTC.

V and J are TRBV14 and TRBJ2-1; possible D gene TRBD2, 5 bases. The V end was cut by 4 bases, the J end by 6 bases, with 10 bases between. This CDR3 comprises 13 residues. Germline assignment: CDR1 SGHDN and CDR2 FVKESK. CDR3 sequence: CASSLLGFNEQFF. CDR3 nucleotide sequence: TGTGCCAGCAGCCTACTAGGTTTCAATGAGCAGTTCTTC.

This clone has just a few counts. At one end, the junction sequence differs from germline, possibly due to a read error. This chain connects TRBV7-9 to TRBJ1-2; no reliable D call. Germline V gene data show CDR1 as SEHNR and CDR2 as FQNEAQ (reference sequence). The CDR3 covers 12 residues. The CDR3 loop is CSSSTGNYGYTF. CDR3 nucleotides: TGTTCCAGCAGCACGGGGAACTATGGCTACACCTTC.

The chain joins TRBV7-3 to TRBJ2-5, with TRBD1 identical over 8 bases. Germline-derived CDR1 and CDR2 are SGHTA and FQGTGA. V trimming: 2 bases; J trimming: 4 bases; junction bases outside the gene matches: 9. The CDR3 has 16 amino acids. The CDR3 nucleotides read TGTGCCAGCAGCTTATATACAGGGGGTGGCCCAGAGACCCAGTACTTC. It specifies CASSLYTGGGPETQYF.

The rearrangement uses TRBV7-9 and TRBJ2-2; 8 nucleotides line up with TRBD1. This CDR3 comprises 16 residues. The germline CDR1 and CDR2 sequences are SEHNR and FQNEAQ (reference sequence). Trimming cost V 4 bases and J 1 base; bases outside gene matches: 5. CDR3 DNA sequence: TGTGCCAGCAGCTCTCCCGGGACAGGGAACACCGGGGAGCTGTTTTTT. Its protein is CASSSPGTGNTGELFF.

The chain is built from TRBV6-5 and TRBJ1-1; 7 bases are a match to TRBD1. Losses at the gene ends were 6 bases for V and 0 bases for J; bases not matched to a gene: 7. This CDR3 has 15 amino acids. Germline V lookup: CDR1 MNHEY, CDR2 SVGAGI. The CDR3 bases are TGTGCCAGCAGACACCTACAGGGGTTGAACACTGAAGCTTTCTTT. Translation: CASRHLQGLNTEAFF.

This chain connects TRBV5-4 to TRBJ2-5; 7 nucleotides agree with TRBD2. The CDR3 runs to 15 residues. J was trimmed by 5 bases and V by 0 bases; bases with no gene match: 7. Looked up from germline, CDR1 is SGHNT and CDR2 is YYREEE (reference sequence). CDR3 sequence (DNA): TGTGCCAGCAGCTTGGTTGGAGGGGAGGGCGAGACCCAGTACTTC. Its protein product is CASSLVGGEGETQYF.

This rearrangement joins TRBV9 to TRBJ1-2; D is undetermined. Germline values: CDR1 SGDLS, CDR2 YYNGEE. The CDR3 loop spans 15 amino acids. V was clipped by 0 bases and J by 6 bases, with 15 bases between them. The CDR3 nucleotides are TGTGCCAGCAGCGTAGGTAGTGTTGGGCGGGATGGCTACACCTTC. This sequence encodes CASSVGSVGRDGYTF. Looking up the rest from reference TRBV9 and TRBJ1-2 gives the full variable domain: DSGVTQTPKHLITATGQRVTLRCSPRSGDLSVYWYQQSLDQGLQFLIQYYNGEERAKGNILERFSAQQFPDLHSELNLSSLELGDSALYFCASSVGSVGRDGYTFGSGTRLTVV.

The chain carries TRBV4-1 and TRBJ2-5, with TRBD1 identical over 8 bases. The J segment lost 4 bases and the V segment lost 1 base, leaving 8 bases of the junction unmatched. The germline V gene encodes CDR1 MGHRA and CDR2 YSYEKL. The CDR3 spans 16 residues. The CDR3 sequence is CASSQGGQASGETQYF. The DNA for the CDR3 is TGCGCCAGCAGCCAAGGGGGACAGGCCTCCGGAGAGACCCAGTACTTC.

The V gene is TRBV27, the J gene TRBJ2-7, with D hard to call. The V end lost 3 bases, the J end lost 1 base, and 7 bases lay between the germline ends. The CDR3 has 13 residues. Germline CDR1 reads MNHEY; CDR2 reads SMNVEV (reference sequence). The chain's CDR3 is CASSFQFSYEQYF. CDR3 nucleotides: TGTGCCAGCAGTTTCCAGTTTTCCTACGAGCAGTACTTC.

The J gene is TRBJ2-7, the V gene TRBV7-9; D perhaps matches TRBD2 (6 bases). The CDR3 is 14 amino acids. In germline, CDR1 is SEHNR, CDR2 FQNEAQ (reference sequence). The V end was cut by 5 bases, the J end by 5 bases, with 16 bases between. The CDR3 region has the DNA TGTGCCAGCAGCCCCCGGGGGACTTCCCACGAGCAGTACTTC. Translation gives CASSPRGTSHEQYF.

This rearrangement joins TRBV19 to TRBJ2-7; a weak D match, TRBD1 (5 bases). Germline loops: CDR1 LNHDA, CDR2 SQIVND (reference sequence). Trimming left V 5 bases short and J 4 bases short, with 12 bases between. This CDR3 spans 13 amino acids. CDR3: CASSHQGGYEQYF. The CDR3 nucleotides read TGTGCCAGTAGTCATCAGGGTGGGTACGAGCAGTACTTC.

The chain joins TRBV6-6 to TRBJ1-5, with TRBD1 matching 8 bases. Per the germline V gene, CDR1 is MNHNY and CDR2 is SVGAGI (reference sequence). V shed 6 bases and J 4 bases; nucleotides not matched to a gene: 8. This CDR3 comprises 15 residues. CDR3 bases: TGTGCCAGCAGAATAACAGGGGGGGAAAATCAGCCCCAGCATTTT. It encodes CASRITGGENQPQHF.

V gene TRBV6-1 combines with J gene TRBJ2-3, with TRBD2 matching 12 bases. CDR1 is MNHNS, CDR2 SASEGT, per germline. The CDR3 contains 15 residues. V shed 9 bases and J 3 bases; nucleotides not matched to a gene: 7. CDR3 nucleotide sequence: TGTGCCAGTCAATCTAGCGGGGGGGCGACAGATACGCAGTATTTT. Amino acid sequence: CASQSSGGATDTQYF.

The chain carries TRBV19 and TRBJ1-2; 12 nucleotides agree with TRBD1. The CDR3 is 14 residues long. Trimming took 6 bases from V and 6 from J; bases not matched to a gene: 5. Germline V gives CDR1 LNHDA, CDR2 SQIVND (reference sequence). Here the CDR3 reads CASSLGTGGDGYTF. The CDR3 coding sequence is TGTGCCAGTAGCCTCGGGACAGGGGGCGATGGCTACACCTTC.

The V and J genes are TRBV18 and TRBJ2-7; D ambiguous. Germline V lookup: CDR1 KGHSH, CDR2 LQKENI. Trimming left V 3 bases short and J 5 bases short, with 8 bases between. The CDR3 contains 12 residues. For the CDR3, the DNA is TGTGCCAGCTCACCTGACACCGACGAGCAGTACTTC. Residues: CASSPDTDEQYF.

This chain uses TRBV4-1 with TRBJ2-3; 8 nucleotides match TRBD1. The CDR3 sequence is 15 residues long. V was clipped by 2 bases and J by 5 bases; unmatched bases: 6. Germline assignment: CDR1 MGHRA and CDR2 YSYEKL. CDR3 sequence: CASSQQTGDGDTQYF. The CDR3 coding sequence is TGCGCCAGCAGCCAACAGACAGGGGACGGAGATACGCAGTATTTT.